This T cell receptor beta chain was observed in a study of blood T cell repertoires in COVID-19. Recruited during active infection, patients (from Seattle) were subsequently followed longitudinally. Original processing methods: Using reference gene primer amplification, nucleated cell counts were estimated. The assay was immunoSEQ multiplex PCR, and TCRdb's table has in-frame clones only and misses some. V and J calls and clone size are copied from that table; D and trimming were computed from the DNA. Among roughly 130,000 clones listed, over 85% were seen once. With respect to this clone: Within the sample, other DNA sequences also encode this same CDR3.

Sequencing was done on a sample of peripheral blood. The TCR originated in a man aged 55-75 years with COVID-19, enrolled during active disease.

Here the CDR3 DNA reads TGTGCCAGCAGCTTAGTTACGGGAGCTAGCACAGATACGCAGTATTTT. Its protein is CASSLVTGASTDTQYF. V usage is TRBV7-8 and J usage is TRBJ2-3, with a possible D match to TRBD2 (6 bases). Trimming stripped 1 base from V and 0 bases from J, with 11 bases between. The CDR3 runs to 16 residues. CDR1 and CDR2 from the germline V gene are SGHVS and FQNEAQ.